This T cell receptor (beta chain) was captured by sequencing in a study of T cells in Graves' hyperthyroidism and ophthalmopathy. This clonotype was counted at least ten times. Its antigen is not identified. Graves' hyperthyroidism is called stable when ophthalmopathy does not progress within 18 months. Diagnostic assessment was based on clinical symptoms, serum thyroxine and TRAb, thyroid ultrasound and orbital computed tomography. Study-wide points: A model built on 13 V-J features separated ophthalmopathy from stable hyperthyroidism.

Researchers amplified the TCR beta CDR3 regions from RNA transcripts. Initially, a first-round RT-PCR of the TCR CDR3 employed the HTBI primer set. TCRdb used MiXCR to reprocess the multiplex PCR reads, holding one entry per CDR3 protein. The sample records some 620,000 distinct CDR3 sequences, 15% to 20% being singletons. The sequencing sample was made of blood. The source of this sequence is a woman aged 30 to 39 with Graves' hyperthyroidism.

CDR3 bases: TGTGCCAGCAGATTGGGGCAGGGGGCTGAGCAGTTCTTC. This codes for CASRLGQGAEQFF. The genes are TRBV7-9 and TRBJ2-1; 8 nucleotides match TRBD1. The V gene's germline CDR1 is SEHNR and CDR2 FQNEAQ (reference sequence). This CDR3 spans 13 amino acids. V dropped 6 bases and J dropped 9; count of bases not matched to a gene: 7. The full variable domain, in which reference TRBV7-9 and TRBJ2-1 provide the parts outside the CDR3, is DTGVSQNPRHKITKRGQNVTFRCDPISEHNRLYWYRQTLGQGPEFLTYFQNEAQLEKSRLLSDRFSAERPKGSFSTLEIQRTEQGDSAMYLCASRLGQGAEQFFGPGTRLTVL.